A single count supports the clone carrying this TCR beta chain. Its antigen is not known. The sample belongs to a study of cytomegalovirus exposure and HLA in healthy donors. Across the study: The 100 to 150 validation repertoires used the same platform as the roughly 670 first-cohort repertoires, a later analysis reported. Study findings and constraints: That first-cohort TCR clusters tended to co-occur in the 90 to 150 validation repertoires was found in a later analysis. The study labeled 150 to 200 TCR beta chains cytomegalovirus-associated. Under in vitro conditions, three CMV-associated chains were confirmed as specific for CMV antigens.

Using immunoSEQ multiplex PCR, the repertoire was profiled, and TCRdb retains in-frame clones only, with some absent. Of about 130,000 clones listed, about nine tenths are singletons. The TCR was taken from a man aged 30 to 39 in good health and CMV-seronegative. Sequenced material: PBMCs.

In DNA, the CDR3 is TGTGCCACCAGCAGTAGAGTGCTTGGAGGGGACAATGAGCAGTTCTTC. It codes for CATSSRVLGGDNEQFF. J is TRBJ2-1 and V is TRBV15; a weak D match, TRBD2 (6 bases). The CDR3 is 16 amino acids. Germline values: CDR1 LNHNV, CDR2 YYDKDF (reference sequence). Trimming cost V 3 bases and J 5 bases, with 17 bases left between them.